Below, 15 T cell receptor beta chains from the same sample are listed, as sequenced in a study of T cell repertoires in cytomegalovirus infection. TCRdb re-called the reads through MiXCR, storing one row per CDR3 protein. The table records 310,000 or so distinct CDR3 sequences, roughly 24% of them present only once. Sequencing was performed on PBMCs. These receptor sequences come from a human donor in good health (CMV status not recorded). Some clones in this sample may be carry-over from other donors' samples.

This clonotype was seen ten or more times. CDR3 in DNA: TGTGCCAGCAGCAGACATGGAGACACTGAAGCTTTCTTT. It specifies CASSRHGDTEAFF. This chain connects TRBV11-2 to TRBJ1-1; D is unclear. Germline values: CDR1 SGHAT, CDR2 FQNNGV. Trimming shortened V by 5 bases and J by 3 bases, and 10 bases separated the two germline ends. This CDR3 contains 13 residues.

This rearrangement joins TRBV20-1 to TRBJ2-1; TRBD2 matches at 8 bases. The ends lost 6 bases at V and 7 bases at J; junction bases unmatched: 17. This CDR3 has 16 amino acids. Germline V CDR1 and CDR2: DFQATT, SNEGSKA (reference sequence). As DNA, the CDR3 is TGCAGTGCACCCGGGGTGCCGGGGGGGCGCGGGAATGAGCAGTTCTTC. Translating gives CSAPGVPGGRGNEQFF.

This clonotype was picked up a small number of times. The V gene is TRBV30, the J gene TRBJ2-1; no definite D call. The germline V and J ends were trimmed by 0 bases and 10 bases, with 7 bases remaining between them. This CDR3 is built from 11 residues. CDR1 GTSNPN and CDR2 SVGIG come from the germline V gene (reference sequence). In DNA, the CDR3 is TGTGCCTGGAGTGTACTACAGGAGCAGTTCTTC. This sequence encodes CAWSVLQEQFF.

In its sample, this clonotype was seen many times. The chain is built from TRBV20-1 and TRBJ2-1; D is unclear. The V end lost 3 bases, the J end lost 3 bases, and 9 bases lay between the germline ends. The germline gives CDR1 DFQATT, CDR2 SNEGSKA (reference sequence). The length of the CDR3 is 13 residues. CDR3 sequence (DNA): TGCAGTGCTAGGGGCCAGGTCTACAATGAGCAGTTCTTC. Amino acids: CSARGQVYNEQFF.

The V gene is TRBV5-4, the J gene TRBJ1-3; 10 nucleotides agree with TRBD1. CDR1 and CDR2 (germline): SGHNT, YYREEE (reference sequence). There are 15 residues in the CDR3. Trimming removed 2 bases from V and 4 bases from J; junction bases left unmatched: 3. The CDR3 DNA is TGTGCCAGCAGCTTCGACAGGGGGCTGGGAAACACCATATATTTT. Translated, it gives CASSFDRGLGNTIYF.

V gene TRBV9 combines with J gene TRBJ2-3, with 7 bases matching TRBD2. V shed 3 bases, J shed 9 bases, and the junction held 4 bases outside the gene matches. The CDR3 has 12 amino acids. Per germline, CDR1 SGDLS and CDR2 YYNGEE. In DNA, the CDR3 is TGTGCCAGCAGCGATGGACTAGAAACGCAGTATTTT. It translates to CASSDGLETQYF.

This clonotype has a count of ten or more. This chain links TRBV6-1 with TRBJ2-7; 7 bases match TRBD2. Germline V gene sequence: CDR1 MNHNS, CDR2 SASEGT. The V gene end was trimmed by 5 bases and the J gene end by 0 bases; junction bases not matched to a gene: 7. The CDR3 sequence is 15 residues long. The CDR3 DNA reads TGTGCCAGCAGTTTAAGCGGGGAGCTCTCCTACGAGCAGTACGTC. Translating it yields CASSLSGELSYEQYV.

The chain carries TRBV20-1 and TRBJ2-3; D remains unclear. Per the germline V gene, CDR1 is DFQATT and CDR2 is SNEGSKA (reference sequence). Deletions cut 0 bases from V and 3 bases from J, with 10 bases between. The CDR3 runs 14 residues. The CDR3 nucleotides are TGCAGTGCTAGAGACCCCCGAGCGACAGATACGCAGTATTTT. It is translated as CSARDPRATDTQYF.

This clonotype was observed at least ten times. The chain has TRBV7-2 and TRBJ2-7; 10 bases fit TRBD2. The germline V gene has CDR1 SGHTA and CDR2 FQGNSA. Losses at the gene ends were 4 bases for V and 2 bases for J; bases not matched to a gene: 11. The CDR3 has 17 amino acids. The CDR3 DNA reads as TGTGCCAGCAGCTACATATCATCTAGCGGGAGACCCTACGAGCAGTACTTC. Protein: CASSYISSSGRPYEQYF.

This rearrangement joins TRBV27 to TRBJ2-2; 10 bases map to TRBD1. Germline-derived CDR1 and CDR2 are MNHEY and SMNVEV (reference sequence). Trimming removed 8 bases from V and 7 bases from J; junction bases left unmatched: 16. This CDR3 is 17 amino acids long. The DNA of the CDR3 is TGTGCCAGCGGTCAACCCGGGACAGGGGTTGGGGACGGGGAGCTGTTTTTT. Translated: CASGQPGTGVGDGELFF.

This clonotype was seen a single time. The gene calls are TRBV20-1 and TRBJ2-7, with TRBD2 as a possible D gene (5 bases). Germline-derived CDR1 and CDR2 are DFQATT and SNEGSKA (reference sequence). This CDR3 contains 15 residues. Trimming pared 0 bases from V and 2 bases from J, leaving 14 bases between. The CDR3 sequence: CSARDHRGNPYEQYF. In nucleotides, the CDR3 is TGCAGTGCTAGAGATCACCGAGGGAATCCCTACGAGCAGTACTTC.

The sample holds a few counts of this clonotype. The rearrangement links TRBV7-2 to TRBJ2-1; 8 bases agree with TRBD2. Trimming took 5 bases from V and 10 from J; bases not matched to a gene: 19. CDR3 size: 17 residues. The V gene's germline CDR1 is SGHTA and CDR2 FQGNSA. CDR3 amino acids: CASSTTSASSGRREQFF. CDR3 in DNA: TGTGCCAGCAGCACGACCTCAGCCTCCAGCGGGAGAAGGGAGCAGTTCTTC.

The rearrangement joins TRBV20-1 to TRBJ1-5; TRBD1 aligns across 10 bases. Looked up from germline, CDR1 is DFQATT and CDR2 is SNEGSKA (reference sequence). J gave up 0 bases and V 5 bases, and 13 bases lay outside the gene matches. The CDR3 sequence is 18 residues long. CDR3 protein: CSAGPGTGEGYSNQPQHF. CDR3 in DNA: TGCAGTGCTGGACCCGGGACAGGGGAGGGTTATAGCAATCAGCCCCAGCATTTT.

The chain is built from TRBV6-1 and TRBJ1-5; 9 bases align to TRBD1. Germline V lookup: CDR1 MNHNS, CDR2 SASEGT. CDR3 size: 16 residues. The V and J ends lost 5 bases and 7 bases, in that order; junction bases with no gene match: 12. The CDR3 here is CASSSGDRVNGQPQHF. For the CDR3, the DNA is TGTGCCAGCAGTTCGGGGGACAGGGTTAACGGCCAGCCCCAGCATTTT.

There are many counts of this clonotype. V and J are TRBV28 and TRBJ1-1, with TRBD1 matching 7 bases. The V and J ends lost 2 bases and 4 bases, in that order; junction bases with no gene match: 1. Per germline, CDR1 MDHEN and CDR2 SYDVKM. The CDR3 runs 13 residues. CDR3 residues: CASSLAGGTEAFF. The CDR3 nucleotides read TGTGCCAGCAGTTTAGCAGGGGGCACTGAAGCTTTCTTT.